These 26 T cell receptor beta chains share one sample of origin, sequenced in a study of cytomegalovirus exposure and HLA in healthy donors. The PCR was carried out with 60 Vbeta primers and 13 Jbeta primers. TCRdb's copy holds only in-frame clones and misses some; the assay was immunoSEQ multiplex PCR. The table lists about 90,000 clones, approximately 71% of them singletons. Sequenced input: PBMCs. The receptors stem from a woman between 18 and 29 years old in good health and CMV-seropositive.

The chain has TRBV6-5 and TRBJ1-6; 8 positions agree with TRBD1. CDR1 is MNHEY, CDR2 SVGAGI, per germline. V gave up 5 bases and J gave up 10 bases; unmatched junction bases: 10. The CDR3 spans 15 residues. CDR3 sequence: CASSPTDRVPSPLHF. The DNA for the CDR3 is TGTGCCAGCAGTCCTACGGACAGGGTGCCCTCACCCCTCCACTTT.

The chain uses TRBV30 and TRBJ1-2; D is perhaps TRBD1 (5 bases). The CDR3 covers 13 residues. CDR1 and CDR2 from the germline V gene are GTSNPN and SVGIG (reference sequence). V was cut by 1 base and J by 10 bases, with 16 bases left in between. The CDR3 DNA sequence: TGTGCCTGGAGTGCAACCCCAGGGCAAGTCTACACCTTC. Translated: CAWSATPGQVYTF.

The chain links TRBV9 to TRBJ1-3; 9 nucleotides match TRBD1. The CDR3 contains 15 residues. With V trimmed by 5 bases and J by 1 base, 4 bases remained unmatched. Looked up from germline, CDR1 is SGDLS and CDR2 is YYNGEE. The DNA for the CDR3 is TGTGCCAGCAGGGGGACAGGGAGGTCTGGAAACACCATATATTTT. This translates into CASRGTGRSGNTIYF.

The chain uses TRBV7-2 and TRBJ2-3; 11 positions match TRBD2. Germline values: CDR1 SGHTA, CDR2 FQGNSA. V was clipped by 4 bases and J by 3 bases; unmatched bases: 12. The CDR3 has 18 residues. The CDR3: CASSSLFSGGAGTDTQYF. The CDR3 nucleotides are TGTGCCAGCAGCTCCCTCTTTAGCGGGGGGGCGGGGACAGATACGCAGTATTTT.

The rearrangement joins TRBV15 to TRBJ2-7; no clear D gene. The CDR3 is 14 residues long. CDR1 is LNHNV, CDR2 YYDKDF, per germline (reference sequence). Between the trimmed V and J ends, which lost 1 base and 0 bases, there was a span of 7 bases. Written as DNA, the CDR3 is TGTGCCACCAGCAGAGGAGGCCTCTCCTACGAGCAGTACTTC. This encodes CATSRGGLSYEQYF.

The chain links TRBV7-9 to TRBJ1-1, with D hard to call. V was trimmed by 1 base and J by 5 bases, leaving 8 bases between them. Germline V gene sequence: CDR1 SEHNR, CDR2 FQNEAQ (reference sequence). This CDR3 region has 13 residues. CDR3 sequence (DNA): TGTGCCAGCAGCTTAGTTGCGGAGACTGAAGCTTTCTTT. Translating gives CASSLVAETEAFF.

V is TRBV5-6 and J is TRBJ1-1, with D perhaps TRBD1 (5 bases). CDR3 length: 12 residues. CDR1 is SGHDT and CDR2 is YYEEEE in the germline V gene. V lost 2 bases and J 3 bases, leaving 5 bases between the germline ends. In DNA form, the CDR3 reads TGTGCCAGCAGCTTAGGGGACACTGAAGCTTTCTTT. Amino acid sequence: CASSLGDTEAFF.

The chain joins TRBV6-1 to TRBJ2-1; the match to TRBD2 covers 10 bases. The CDR3 is 16 amino acids. Trimming took 4 bases from V and 2 from J; bases not matched to a gene: 5. The germline gives CDR1 MNHNS, CDR2 SASEGT. The CDR3 region has the DNA TGTGCCAGCAGTGCCTATAGCGGGAGGACCTACAATGAGCAGTTCTTC. The encoded protein is CASSAYSGRTYNEQFF.

The chain is built from TRBV11-2 and TRBJ2-3; 10 bases line up with TRBD1. The germline V gene encodes CDR1 SGHAT and CDR2 FQNNGV. V lost 2 bases to trimming and J lost 3 bases; unmatched junction nucleotides: 2. CDR3 length equals 15 residues. The CDR3 loop is CASSLMGQGTDTQYF. The CDR3, as DNA: TGTGCCAGCAGCTTAATGGGACAGGGGACAGATACGCAGTATTTT.

This chain uses TRBV10-2 with TRBJ1-3; 12 bases fit TRBD1. J gave up 2 bases and V 7 bases, and 6 bases lay outside the gene matches. Per the germline V gene, CDR1 is WSHSY and CDR2 is SAAADI. The CDR3 extends over 16 amino acids. The DNA of the CDR3 is TGCGCCAGCAAGGGGACAGGGGGCGCCCCTGGAAACACCATATATTTT. Protein product: CASKGTGGAPGNTIYF.

In DNA form, the CDR3 reads TGTGCCAGCAGTCGAATAGACAGGAACATGGATGGCTACACCTTC. Its translation is CASSRIDRNMDGYTF. The J gene is TRBJ1-2, the V gene TRBV27, with D possibly TRBD1 on 6 matching bases. The length of the CDR3 is 15 residues. V lost 5 bases, J lost 6 bases, and 19 bases lay in between. Germline V gene sequence: CDR1 MNHEY, CDR2 SMNVEV (reference sequence).

The chain recombines TRBV10-3 with TRBJ2-5; 7 bases are shared with TRBD2. Germline trimming cut 3 bases from V and 5 bases from J; bases unmatched to any gene: 9. This CDR3 is built from 15 residues. Germline V gene lookup returns CDR1 ENHRY and CDR2 SYGVKD. CDR3 sequence: CAISDGGRADETQYF. CDR3 DNA: TGTGCCATCAGTGATGGAGGGAGGGCCGACGAGACCCAGTACTTC.

The V gene is TRBV6-1, the J gene TRBJ1-2, with D tentatively TRBD1 (6 bases). The length of the CDR3 is 17 residues. With 3 bases removed from V and 3 bases from J, the gap between germline ends came to 20 bases. Germline V gene sequence: CDR1 MNHNS, CDR2 SASEGT. Here the CDR3 DNA reads TGTGCCAGCAGTGACAGGGGAATCGGATCTGCGGACTATGGCTACACCTTC. Its translation: CASSDRGIGSADYGYTF.

The sample holds a few counts of this clone. This rearrangement joins TRBV7-9 to TRBJ1-4; D remains unclear. Trimming removed 2 bases at V and 3 bases at J, with 10 bases between. The CDR3 loop spans 15 amino acids. CDR1 and CDR2 from the germline V gene are SEHNR and FQNEAQ (reference sequence). CDR3 sequence (DNA): TGTGCCAGCAGCTTATACGGGGTAGCTAATGAAAAACTGTTTTTT. Its translation: CASSLYGVANEKLFF.

The chain is built from TRBV7-2 and TRBJ2-7; D is unclear. The CDR3 is made up of 15 amino acids. Trimming removed 2 bases from V and 6 bases from J, with 17 bases in between. Germline CDR1 SGHTA, CDR2 FQGNSA. The CDR3 is CASSLSPTTTGEQYF. In nucleotides, the CDR3 is TGTGCCAGCAGCTTATCCCCCACTACAACCGGCGAGCAGTACTTC.

The chain combines TRBV2 with TRBJ2-5, with TRBD2 matching over 13 bases. The germline gives CDR1 SNHLY, CDR2 FYNNEI. Losses at the gene ends were 6 bases for V and 3 bases for J; bases not matched to a gene: 7. The CDR3 has 16 amino acids. The CDR3 coding sequence is TGTGCCAGCAGAACGTTCGGGACTAGCGGGAAAGAGACCCAGTACTTC. Translating gives CASRTFGTSGKETQYF.

V usage is TRBV28 and J usage is TRBJ1-1; possibly TRBD1 for D (6 bases). CDR1 and CDR2 from the germline V gene are MDHEN and SYDVKM. Trimming pared 1 base from V and 6 bases from J, leaving 12 bases between. The CDR3 contains 14 residues. CDR3 nucleotide sequence: TGTGCCAGCAGTTTATCGACAGGCTGGGCTGAAGCTTTCTTT. Translating it yields CASSLSTGWAEAFF.

This clone was detected a few times. The chain combines TRBV6-4 with TRBJ2-1; 12 nucleotides agree with TRBD2. The CDR3 is 15 amino acids. The ends lost 5 bases at V and 6 bases at J; junction bases unmatched: 5. From germline, CDR1 is MRHNA and CDR2 SNTAGT. CDR3 amino acids: CASSSTSGSSNEQFF. The DNA of the CDR3 is TGTGCCAGCAGTTCGACTAGCGGGAGTAGCAATGAGCAGTTCTTC.

This chain uses TRBV29-1 with TRBJ1-2; D is unclear. The CDR3 contains 12 residues. Looked up from germline, CDR1 is SQVTM and CDR2 is ANQGSEA. Trimming left V 3 bases short and J 8 bases short, with 13 bases between. In DNA, the CDR3 is TGCAGCGTTGAGGGCCGCTTCGGCGGCTACACCTTC. Translated: CSVEGRFGGYTF.

This chain links TRBV19 with TRBJ1-2; 8 nucleotides align to TRBD1. Germline lookup yields CDR1 LNHDA and CDR2 SQIVND (reference sequence). V lost 6 bases to trimming and J lost 8 bases; unmatched junction nucleotides: 11. CDR3 length: 14 residues. The CDR3 region is CASSPRAGGYGYTF. The CDR3 DNA is TGTGCCAGTAGCCCGAGAGCAGGGGGCTACGGCTACACCTTC.

The rearrangement uses TRBV28 and TRBJ2-7; 8 positions agree with TRBD1. The CDR3 is made up of 15 amino acids. With 8 bases clipped from V and 2 bases from J, the junction kept 11 bases outside the gene matches. Germline assignment: CDR1 MDHEN and CDR2 SYDVKM. CDR3 bases: TGTGCCAGCTTTGACAGGACAGGGCCTACCTACGAGCAGTACTTC. Its translation: CASFDRTGPTYEQYF.

The rearrangement links TRBV11-3 to TRBJ2-5; D gene unclear. Between the trimmed V and J ends, which lost 3 bases and 12 bases, there was a span of 23 bases. Per the germline V gene, CDR1 is SGHNT and CDR2 is YENEEA. This CDR3 contains 15 residues. CDR3 bases: TGTGCCAGCAGCTTCTTTGCGGATCCATTTCCTTTGAAGTACTTC. Its translation: CASSFFADPFPLKYF.

The chain combines TRBV9 with TRBJ2-1, with D perhaps matching TRBD1 (6 bases). CDR3 length: 13 residues. Trimming pared 7 bases from V and 5 bases from J, leaving 13 bases between. Per the germline V gene, CDR1 is SGDLS and CDR2 is YYNGEE. CDR3 sequence (DNA): TGTGCCAGCGGTGGGACAATTCACAATGAGCAGTTCTTC. Amino acids: CASGGTIHNEQFF.

This clone was detected once. Here the CDR3 DNA reads TGTGCCAGCAGCTTGGGAGGAGGGGTGCATAATTCACCCCTCCACTTT. Amino acids: CASSLGGGVHNSPLHF. V and J are TRBV5-4 and TRBJ1-6; D possibly corresponds to TRBD1 (5 bases). V lost 0 bases and J 5 bases, leaving 12 bases between the germline ends. The CDR3 is 16 residues long. The germline V gene encodes CDR1 SGHNT and CDR2 YYREEE (reference sequence).

J is TRBJ2-1 and V is TRBV28; the D gene is possibly TRBD1 (5 bases). The V gene lost 7 bases and the J gene lost 2 bases, with 15 bases spanning the gap. Germline V CDR1 and CDR2: MDHEN, SYDVKM. This CDR3 has 15 amino acids. Written as DNA, the CDR3 is TGTGCCAGCATAAGACAGCCCAGAGCCTACAATGAGCAGTTCTTC. It yields the protein CASIRQPRAYNEQFF.

This clone has only one observation. The chain couples TRBV4-1 to TRBJ2-7; 10 bases line up with TRBD2. The trim removed 0 bases at V and 3 bases at J, leaving 5 bases unmatched. Germline lookup yields CDR1 MGHRA and CDR2 YSYEKL. The CDR3 extends over 16 amino acids. CDR3 sequence (DNA): TGCGCCAGCAGCCAAGAGTTAGCGGGGGGCTTCTACGAGCAGTACTTC. Amino acid sequence: CASSQELAGGFYEQYF.